The 26 T cell receptor beta chains below come from one sample, sequenced in a study of T cell repertoires in cytomegalovirus infection (dated by TCRdb to the late 2010s). Reads for this sample came from an Illumina HiSeq 1500. The public reads were reanalyzed by TCRdb: fastp trimming at Q25, MiXCR alignment, in-frame beta chains only. Every distinct CDR3 protein forms one entry, paired with its most common genes and DNA. The table for this sample lists 200,000 to 250,000 distinct CDR3 sequences; approximately 7% of them were counted only once. In total, the top ten clones hold roughly 6% of the sample. Sequenced input: PBMCs. The receptors here all came from a human donor in good health (CMV status not recorded). Some clones in this sample may be carry-over from other donors' samples.

In its sample, this clonotype was seen many times. CDR3 loop: CASSYVGSTDTQYF. The CDR3 DNA sequence: TGTGCCAGCAGTTACGTGGGGAGCACAGATACGCAGTATTTT. The V and J genes are TRBV6-2 or TRBV6-3 and TRBJ2-3; D uncertain. This CDR3 is built from 14 residues. Germline CDR1 MNHEY, CDR2 SVGEGT. Trimming removed 2 bases at V and 0 bases at J, with 6 bases between.

The chain has TRBV29-1 and TRBJ2-3, with D perhaps TRBD2 (6 bases). Germline V lookup: CDR1 SQVTM, CDR2 ANQGSEA. This CDR3 spans 12 amino acids. Trimming shortened V by 6 bases and J by 6 bases, and 13 bases separated the two germline ends. CDR3 nucleotide sequence: TGCAGCGTCGAGGGGAGGCGTGATACGCAGTATTTT. It specifies CSVEGRRDTQYF.

This clonotype was observed a handful of times. This chain links TRBV5-1 with TRBJ2-7; TRBD1 aligns across 11 bases. V was clipped by 0 bases and J by 4 bases; unmatched bases: 6. The CDR3 is made up of 16 amino acids. Germline assignment: CDR1 SGHRS and CDR2 YFSETQ. The CDR3 is CASSLAGTGGAYEQYF. The CDR3 region has the DNA TGCGCCAGCAGCTTGGCAGGGACAGGGGGAGCGTACGAGCAGTACTTC.

In this sample, this clonotype turned up many times. V and J are TRBV5-8 and TRBJ1-5; 7 positions agree with TRBD1. The CDR3 covers 15 residues. The V segment lost 4 bases and the J segment 0 bases; nucleotides outside the gene matches: 4. Germline assignment: CDR1 SGHTS and CDR2 YDEGEE. CDR3 in DNA: TGTGCCAGCAGCCCGACAGGGATTAGCAATCAGCCCCAGCATTTT. This gives the protein CASSPTGISNQPQHF.

In its sample, this clonotype was seen many times. The rearrangement links TRBV5-5 to TRBJ2-2; D is perhaps TRBD1 or TRBD2 (5 bases each). This CDR3 has 16 amino acids. Deletions cut 0 bases from V and 2 bases from J, with 11 bases between. Looked up from germline, CDR1 is SGHKS and CDR2 is YYEKEE (reference sequence). The DNA of the CDR3 is TGTGCCAGCAGCTTGGCCGCAGGGAGTAACACCGGGGAGCTGTTTTTT. Protein sequence: CASSLAAGSNTGELFF.

This clonotype was recorded at least ten times. V and J are TRBV15 and TRBJ1-4; no clear D. CDR1 and CDR2 from the germline V gene are LNHNV and YYDKDF (reference sequence). Trimming removed 5 bases at V and 8 bases at J, with 9 bases between. This CDR3 has 12 residues. The CDR3 DNA reads as TGTGCCACCAGCGGAGGGCGGGAAAAACTGTTTTTT. As protein: CATSGGREKLFF.

This clonotype showed up many times. The rearrangement uses TRBV7-6 and TRBJ2-2, with TRBD2 as a possible D gene (5 bases). V was shortened by 5 bases and J by 7 bases, with 5 bases between the two germline ends. The CDR3 extends over 11 amino acids. CDR1 and CDR2 (germline): SGHVS, FNYEAQ. The CDR3 DNA reads as TGTGCCAGCAGCAGCGGCGGGGAGCTGTTTTTT. The encoded protein is CASSSGGELFF. The full variable domain, in which reference TRBV7-6 and TRBJ2-2 provide the parts outside the CDR3, is GAGVSQSPRYKVTKRGQDVALRCDPISGHVSLYWYRQALGQGPEFLTYFNYEAQQDKSGLPNDRFSAERPEGSISTLTIQRTEQRDSAMYRCASSSGGELFFGEGSRLTVL.

The sample holds many counts of this clonotype. The CDR3 DNA reads TGTGCCAGCAGCTTAGCGCTCCCTAGCGGGGGGCAAAACACCGGGGAGCTGTTTTTT. Encoded protein: CASSLALPSGGQNTGELFF. This rearrangement joins TRBV7-2 to TRBJ2-2, with 11 bases identical to TRBD2. J gave up 2 bases and V 0 bases, and 8 bases lay outside the gene matches. This CDR3 region has 19 residues. Germline V gene lookup returns CDR1 SGHTA and CDR2 FQGNSA. The whole variable domain, remainder taken from reference TRBV7-2 and TRBJ2-2, is GAGVSQSPSNKVTEKGKDVELRCDPISGHTALYWYRQSLGQGLEFLIYFQGNSAPDKSGLPSDRFSAERTGGSVSTLTIQRTQQEDSAVYLCASSLALPSGGQNTGELFFGEGSRLTVL.

There are a few counts of this clonotype. The chain carries TRBV12-5 and TRBJ2-5; D tentatively fits TRBD1 or TRBD2 (6 bases each). V dropped 6 bases and J dropped 4 bases, with 15 bases sitting between them. There are 14 residues in the CDR3. CDR1 is LGHNT, CDR2 FRNRAP, per germline. CDR3 nucleotides: TGTGCTAGTGGCTCCACAGGGAGGCGAGAGACCCAGTACTTC. Translated, it gives CASGSTGRRETQYF.

The CDR3 nucleotides are TGCAGCGTTGACGGGTTAACCTACAATGAGCAGTTCTTC. This sequence encodes CSVDGLTYNEQFF. The chain couples TRBV29-1 to TRBJ2-1; D gene uncertain. Trimming left V 3 bases short and J 2 bases short, with 8 bases between. In germline, CDR1 is SQVTM, CDR2 ANQGSEA. This CDR3 contains 13 residues.

The chain is built from TRBV20-1 and TRBJ1-2; TRBD1 is a possible D gene (5 bases). Germline V gene sequence: CDR1 DFQATT, CDR2 SNEGSKA (reference sequence). This CDR3 is 15 amino acids long. Trimming stripped 1 base from V and 8 bases from J, with 20 bases between. In DNA, the CDR3 is TGCAGTGCTAGAGGGGTATCAGGGTCGCCATCAGGCTACACCTTC. Its translation is CSARGVSGSPSGYTF.

There are many counts of this clonotype. This chain links TRBV7-2 with TRBJ1-6; TRBD1 might be the D (6 bases). The CDR3 covers 15 residues. Trimming left V 3 bases short and J 5 bases short, with 11 bases between. Germline-derived CDR1 and CDR2 are SGHTA and FQGNSA. Here the CDR3 reads CASSFWGPHNSPLHF. The CDR3 DNA reads TGTGCCAGCAGCTTTTGGGGGCCCCATAATTCACCCCTCCACTTT.

The V call is TRBV27, the J call TRBJ1-1; maybe TRBD1 (5 bases). The V gene's germline CDR1 is MNHEY and CDR2 SMNVEV (reference sequence). The V end was cut by 6 bases, the J end by 5 bases, with 16 bases between. The length of the CDR3 is 14 residues. CDR3 coding DNA: TGTGCCAGCAGGATTCGGGGGTATGAGACTGAAGCTTTCTTT. It translates to CASRIRGYETEAFF.

This clonotype was counted at least ten times. The rearrangement joins TRBV7-2 to TRBJ1-6; 9 bases fit TRBD1. Germline CDR1 and CDR2: SGHTA and FQGNSA. This CDR3 comprises 15 residues. The ends lost 4 bases at V and 6 bases at J; junction bases unmatched: 4. CDR3 amino acids: CASSSQGQGNSPLHF. The DNA of the CDR3 is TGTGCCAGCAGCTCACAGGGACAGGGTAATTCACCCCTCCACTTT.

This clonotype was found a few times. The V call is TRBV6-2 or TRBV6-3, the J call TRBJ2-6; no reliable D call. Per the germline V gene, CDR1 is MNHEY and CDR2 is SVGEGT. The V and J ends lost 3 bases and 2 bases respectively, with 11 bases between them. There are 16 residues in the CDR3. The CDR3 reads CASSYGRRTGANVLTF. CDR3 sequence (DNA): TGTGCCAGCAGTTATGGACGACGAACTGGGGCCAACGTCCTGACTTTC.

The chain combines TRBV13 with TRBJ2-4; no clear D gene. V was pared by 3 bases and J by 6 bases, with 6 bases between. This CDR3 comprises 12 residues. Germline V CDR1 and CDR2: PRHDT, FYEKMQ (reference sequence). CDR3 residues: CASSFVGNIQYF. The CDR3 DNA reads TGTGCCAGCAGCTTCGTTGGAAACATTCAGTACTTC.

This clonotype was seen ten or more times. This sequence joins TRBV28 and TRBJ2-1; TRBD2 matches 7 bases. This CDR3 is 17 amino acids long. With 7 bases clipped from V and 5 bases from J, the junction kept 17 bases outside the gene matches. CDR1 and CDR2 (germline): MDHEN, SYDVKM. The CDR3 is CASTQIPGLGGDNEQFF. CDR3 nucleotide sequence: TGTGCCAGCACCCAAATACCGGGGCTTGGGGGGGACAATGAGCAGTTCTTC.

This clonotype was recorded a few times. The V call is TRBV7-9, the J call TRBJ2-7; TRBD1 aligns across 7 bases. Germline V gene lookup returns CDR1 SEHNR and CDR2 FQNEAQ (reference sequence). Unmatched junction bases numbered 7, after V lost 5 bases and J lost 3 bases. The CDR3 sequence is 14 residues long. The CDR3 nucleotides read TGTGCCAGCAGCGCGGACAGGTGGAACTACGAGCAGTACTTC. The encoded protein is CASSADRWNYEQYF.

This clonotype was observed at least ten times. V usage is TRBV7-2 and J usage is TRBJ2-3; the D gene is possibly TRBD2 (5 bases). This CDR3 is built from 16 residues. V shed 1 base and J shed 2 bases, with 13 bases lying between them. CDR1 is SGHTA and CDR2 is FQGNSA in the germline V gene. The CDR3 reads CASSLESGVHTDTQYF. The CDR3 DNA reads as TGTGCCAGCAGCTTAGAGTCCGGGGTTCACACAGATACGCAGTATTTT. The full variable domain, completed using reference TRBV7-2 and TRBJ2-3, is GAGVSQSPSNKVTEKGKDVELRCDPISGHTALYWYRQSLGQGLEFLIYFQGNSAPDKSGLPSDRFSAERTGGSVSTLTIQRTQQEDSAVYLCASSLESGVHTDTQYFGPGTRLTVL.

The table lists this clonotype with many counts. The genes are TRBV7-2 and TRBJ2-1; D is possibly TRBD1 or TRBD2 (5 bases each). The V gene's germline CDR1 is SGHTA and CDR2 FQGNSA. This CDR3 region has 14 residues. Deletions cut 2 bases from V and 15 bases from J, with 20 bases between. CDR3 protein: CASSLSVGFRGTFF. The CDR3 DNA is TGTGCCAGCAGCTTAAGTGTCGGTTTTAGAGGGACGTTCTTC.

This clonotype was observed a few times. The DNA for the CDR3 is TGTGCCAGCAGGAAACAGGGGGCGGTCTACGAGCAGTACTTC. Protein: CASRKQGAVYEQYF. V and J are TRBV28 and TRBJ2-7, with 9 bases that match TRBD1. CDR3 length: 14 residues. V shed 6 bases, J shed 3 bases, and the junction held 6 bases outside the gene matches. Germline values: CDR1 MDHEN, CDR2 SYDVKM.

This clonotype was seen more than once but under ten times. The gene calls are TRBV18 and TRBJ1-1; TRBD1 aligns across 7 bases. The CDR3 runs to 14 residues. The J segment lost 5 bases and the V segment lost 6 bases, leaving 9 bases of the junction unmatched. Germline V gene lookup returns CDR1 KGHSH and CDR2 LQKENI. CDR3 sequence (DNA): TGTGCCAGCTCCCGACAGGGAAGGGGGACTGAAGCTTTCTTT. Amino acids: CASSRQGRGTEAFF.

The V call is TRBV29-1, the J call TRBJ2-5, with TRBD2 matching over 9 bases. Germline V gene sequence: CDR1 SQVTM, CDR2 ANQGSEA. V was clipped by 7 bases and J by 11 bases; unmatched bases: 11. The CDR3 runs 12 residues. CDR3 in DNA: TGCAGCGCCGAGGGGGCTAGCGGGGCTCAGTACTTC. This sequence encodes CSAEGASGAQYF.

At least ten counts were recorded for this clonotype. J is TRBJ1-5 and V is TRBV27; no definite D call. V was shortened by 5 bases and J by 0 bases, with 14 bases between the two germline ends. The CDR3 is 16 amino acids. Germline CDR1 and CDR2: MNHEY and SMNVEV (reference sequence). The CDR3 is CASSTKTLHSNQPQHF. In DNA, the CDR3 is TGTGCCAGCAGTACGAAGACCCTTCATAGCAATCAGCCCCAGCATTTT.

This sequence joins TRBV29-1 and TRBJ1-1; the D is unclear. CDR1 and CDR2 from the germline V gene are SQVTM and ANQGSEA. The CDR3 length is 12 residues. With 6 bases removed from V and 1 base from J, the gap between germline ends came to 9 bases. CDR3 DNA sequence: TGCAGCGTAAGGCGGGCGAACACTGAAGCTTTCTTT. It codes for CSVRRANTEAFF.

This clonotype appeared many times. The chain recombines TRBV7-2 with TRBJ1-5; tentatively, D is TRBD1 (5 bases). Deletions cut 1 base from V and 4 bases from J, with 8 bases between. The CDR3 spans 14 residues. Germline values: CDR1 SGHTA, CDR2 FQGNSA. CDR3 sequence (DNA): TGTGCCAGCAGCTTAGGGGGCTTGAATCAGCCCCAGCATTTT. Protein: CASSLGGLNQPQHF. Full variable domain (remainder filled in from reference TRBV7-2 and TRBJ1-5): GAGVSQSPSNKVTEKGKDVELRCDPISGHTALYWYRQSLGQGLEFLIYFQGNSAPDKSGLPSDRFSAERTGGSVSTLTIQRTQQEDSAVYLCASSLGGLNQPQHFGDGTRLSIL.